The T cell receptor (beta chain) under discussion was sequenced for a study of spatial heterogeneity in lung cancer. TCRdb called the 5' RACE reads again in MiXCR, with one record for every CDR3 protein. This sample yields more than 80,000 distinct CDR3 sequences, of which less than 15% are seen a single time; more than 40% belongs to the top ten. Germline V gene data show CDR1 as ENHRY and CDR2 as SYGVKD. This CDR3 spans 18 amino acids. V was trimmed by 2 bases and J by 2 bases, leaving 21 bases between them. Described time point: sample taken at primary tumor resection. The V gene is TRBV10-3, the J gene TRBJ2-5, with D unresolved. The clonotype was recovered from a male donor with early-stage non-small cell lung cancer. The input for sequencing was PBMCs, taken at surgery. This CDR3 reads CAISEPGASFTDQETQYF. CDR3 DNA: TGTGCCATCAGTGAGCCGGGCGCGTCTTTCACAGATCAAGAGACCCAGTACTTC.